Below are 24 T cell receptor beta chains sequenced from a single sample in a study of blood T cells in healthy people across ages. A second PCR, run for about 6 to 11 cycles, used a sample-barcoded 5' primer plus a J-beta primer mix. Via MiXCR, TCRdb re-called the 5' RACE reads, giving one row per CDR3 protein. The profile shows around 1,800,000 distinct CDR3 sequences, more than 35% of them singletons. Sequencing was performed on blood. The receptors come from a human donor in good health.

This chain uses TRBV12-3 or TRBV12-4 with TRBJ2-3; D is possibly TRBD2 (6 bases). The CDR3 length is 14 residues. The V gene lost 2 bases and the J gene lost 4 bases, with 10 bases spanning the gap. The CDR3 here is CASSLRRGADTQYF. The CDR3 DNA sequence: TGTGCCAGCAGTTTAAGGAGGGGAGCAGATACGCAGTATTTT.

Notes on this clonotype: One end of the junction varies from germline; a read error may be responsible. The V and J genes are TRBV20-1 and TRBJ2-1, with a weak D call TRBD1 (5 bases). The germline V gene encodes CDR1 DFQATT and CDR2 SNEGSKA (reference sequence). This CDR3 region has 13 residues. DNA for the CDR3: TGCAGTGCACCAAGATCCACGGACAATGAGCAGGTCTTC. This gives the protein CSAPRSTDNEQVF.

The chain uses TRBV28 and TRBJ2-6; D is perhaps TRBD1 (6 bases). V was cut by 10 bases and J by 4 bases, with 14 bases left in between. The V gene's germline CDR1 is MDHEN and CDR2 SYDVKM. This CDR3 spans 14 amino acids. The CDR3 sequence: CATTRGSGANVLTF. As DNA, the CDR3 is TGTGCCACTACCAGGGGTTCCGGGGCCAACGTCCTGACTTTC.

This clonotype was counted many times. The chain carries TRBV2 and TRBJ2-1; 7 nucleotides align to TRBD1. V gave up 6 bases and J gave up 9 bases; unmatched junction bases: 5. Germline V CDR1 and CDR2: SNHLY, FYNNEI. The CDR3 is 12 amino acids. The CDR3 DNA is TGTGCCAGCAGATCCACAGGGGTTGAGCAGTTCTTC. Translating it yields CASRSTGVEQFF.

This clonotype was counted only a few times. The chain carries TRBV6-5 and TRBJ2-1, with a tentative D call TRBD2 (6 bases). The CDR3 has 10 amino acids. CDR1 is MNHEY, CDR2 SVGAGI, per germline. V lost 11 bases and J 10 bases, leaving 12 bases between the germline ends. CDR3 sequence (DNA): TGTGCCGCGGGGAGTTGGGAGCAGTTCTTC. Amino acids: CAAGSWEQFF.

In this sample, this clonotype turned up a few times. This chain connects TRBV4-3 to TRBJ1-4; unclear D gene. The CDR3 spans 15 residues. Between the trimmed V and J ends, which lost 1 base and 8 bases, there was a span of 14 bases. In germline, CDR1 is LGHNA, CDR2 YSLEER. CDR3 DNA: TGCGCCAGCAGCCAAGCTAGTAGGAAGTTGGAAAAACTGTTTTTT. It yields the protein CASSQASRKLEKLFF.

In its sample, this clonotype was seen a few times. V usage is TRBV2 and J usage is TRBJ2-5; 7 bases agree with TRBD2. The J segment lost 13 bases and the V segment lost 10 bases, leaving 9 bases of the junction unmatched. Germline CDR1 SNHLY, CDR2 FYNNEI. The CDR3 is 10 amino acids. CDR3 in amino acids: CATQTGRLYF. CDR3 in DNA: TGTGCCACTCAAACCGGGAGGCTGTACTTC.

The sample holds a few counts of this clonotype. This chain uses TRBV10-3 with TRBJ1-1; D may be TRBD1 (6 bases). This CDR3 is 14 amino acids long. V was pared by 2 bases and J by 1 base, with 8 bases between. Germline values: CDR1 ENHRY, CDR2 SYGVKD. CDR3: CAISEAGENTEAFF. The CDR3 DNA reads as TGTGCCATCAGTGAGGCAGGGGAGAACACTGAAGCTTTCTTT.

The chain combines TRBV6-2 or TRBV6-3 with TRBJ1-1, with D unresolved. Germline V CDR1 and CDR2: MNHEY, SVGEGT. The CDR3 extends over 15 amino acids. Trimming pared 5 bases from V and 2 bases from J, leaving 15 bases between. CDR3 nucleotide sequence: TGTGCCAGCAGTGAGATCGGTCGGGGAAACACTGAAGCTTTCTTT. As protein: CASSEIGRGNTEAFF.

This clonotype was detected only once. The CDR3 coding sequence is TGTGCCAGCAGTAGGACAGCGGCTAGCAATCAGCCCCAGCATTTT. It is translated as CASSRTAASNQPQHF. The chain combines TRBV7-2 with TRBJ1-5; tentative D call: TRBD1 (6 bases). Germline values: CDR1 SGHTA, CDR2 FQGNSA. V dropped 6 bases and J dropped 0 bases, with 12 bases sitting between them. CDR3 length: 15 amino acids.

This clonotype was detected ten times or more. This rearrangement joins TRBV6-2 or TRBV6-3 to TRBJ2-1, with D uncertain. The V end lost 6 bases, the J end lost 7 bases, and 10 bases lay between the germline ends. Germline CDR1 MNHEY, CDR2 SVGEGT. The CDR3 runs to 12 residues. This CDR3 reads CASSLRVNEQFF. The CDR3 DNA is TGTGCCAGCAGCTTACGGGTAAATGAGCAGTTCTTC.

The J gene is TRBJ2-3, the V gene TRBV4-3; 8 bases align to TRBD2. The V and J ends lost 0 bases and 2 bases, in that order; junction bases with no gene match: 10. Germline V lookup: CDR1 LGHNA, CDR2 YSLEER. The CDR3 has 18 residues. The CDR3 coding sequence is TGCGCCAGCAGCCAAGATTTAGGACTAGCAGACTTCACAGATACGCAGTATTTT. Residues: CASSQDLGLADFTDTQYF.

This clonotype was found a few times. V gene TRBV5-8 combines with J gene TRBJ1-1, with D perhaps TRBD1 (5 bases). There are 13 residues in the CDR3. The germline V and J ends were trimmed by 4 bases and 11 bases, with 18 bases remaining between them. CDR1 SGHTS and CDR2 YDEGEE come from the germline V gene. This chain's CDR3 is CASSPRDSPGAFF. CDR3 DNA sequence: TGTGCCAGCAGCCCCAGGGACTCGCCCGGGGCTTTCTTT.

V usage is TRBV7-2 and J usage is TRBJ2-5; possible D gene TRBD1, 6 bases. This CDR3 contains 17 residues. Trimming removed 5 bases from V and 4 bases from J, with 23 bases in between. Looked up from germline, CDR1 is SGHTA and CDR2 is FQGNSA. The chain's CDR3 is CASSPSTPGQRVETQYF. The CDR3 DNA reads as TGTGCCAGCAGCCCCTCTACTCCGGGACAAAGGGTAGAGACCCAGTACTTC. Filled out from reference TRBV7-2 and TRBJ2-5, the complete variable domain reads GAGVSQSPSNKVTEKGKDVELRCDPISGHTALYWYRQSLGQGLEFLIYFQGNSAPDKSGLPSDRFSAERTGGSVSTLTIQRTQQEDSAVYLCASSPSTPGQRVETQYFGPGTRLLVL.

The chain recombines TRBV4-3 with TRBJ2-3; 8 positions match TRBD1. The CDR3 runs to 17 residues. Germline loops: CDR1 LGHNA, CDR2 YSLEER. With 3 bases clipped from V and 3 bases from J, the junction kept 11 bases outside the gene matches. The CDR3 loop reads CASSQRPGTGDTDTQYF. DNA of the CDR3: TGCGCCAGCAGCCAGCGCCCCGGGACAGGAGATACAGATACGCAGTATTTT.

This clonotype appeared a single time. The rearrangement joins TRBV7-9 to TRBJ2-7; 8 bases agree with TRBD2. V was clipped by 5 bases and J by 7 bases; unmatched bases: 13. This CDR3 has 15 amino acids. CDR1 and CDR2 from the germline V gene are SEHNR and FQNEAQ (reference sequence). CDR3 DNA: TGTGCCAGCAGCCCGGGGGGGGTGGCCTACAATGAGCAGTACTTC. This encodes CASSPGGVAYNEQYF.

This clonotype has a handful of counts. The chain carries TRBV4-1 and TRBJ2-6, with D perhaps matching TRBD1 (6 bases). Germline V gene sequence: CDR1 MGHRA, CDR2 YSYEKL. This CDR3 spans 17 amino acids. V lost 1 base and J 0 bases, leaving 10 bases between the germline ends. CDR3 nucleotide sequence: TGCGCCAGCAGCCAAGTGGGGGCTATCTCTGGGGCCAACGTCCTGACTTTC. This codes for CASSQVGAISGANVLTF.

J is TRBJ1-5 and V is TRBV5-1, with D uncertain. The V end was cut by 5 bases, the J end by 0 bases, with 15 bases between. Germline V gene sequence: CDR1 SGHRS, CDR2 YFSETQ. The CDR3 length is 16 residues. CDR3 protein: CASSPGPIYSNQPQHF. CDR3 coding DNA: TGCGCCAGCAGTCCGGGCCCAATCTATAGCAATCAGCCCCAGCATTTT. Full variable domain (outside the CDR3, taken from reference TRBV5-1 and TRBJ1-5): KAGVTQTPRYLIKTRGQQVTLSCSPISGHRSVSWYQQTPGQGLQFLFEYFSETQRNKGNFPGRFSGRQFSNSRSEMNVSTLELGDSALYLCASSPGPIYSNQPQHFGDGTRLSIL.

The V gene is TRBV5-1, the J gene TRBJ2-1; 7 nucleotides agree with TRBD1. Trimming took 2 bases from V and 5 from J; bases not matched to a gene: 4. This CDR3 comprises 14 residues. The germline V gene has CDR1 SGHRS and CDR2 YFSETQ. This CDR3 reads CASSFGTADNEQFF. The CDR3 DNA reads as TGCGCCAGCAGCTTTGGGACAGCAGACAATGAGCAGTTCTTC.

Points on this clonotype: The junction shows a germline mismatch at one end, possibly a read error. The chain has TRBV12-5 and TRBJ1-5, with D unclear. The CDR3 runs 15 residues. Germline lookup yields CDR1 LGHNT and CDR2 FRNRAP. CDR3: CASGSDWGSNQPQHF. DNA for the CDR3: TGTGCTAGTGGCTCCGATTGGGGATCGAATCAGCCTCAGCATTTT.

The chain is built from TRBV3-1 and TRBJ2-5; D is unclear. The V end lost 2 bases, the J end lost 3 bases, and 4 bases lay between the germline ends. Germline lookup yields CDR1 LGHDT and CDR2 YNNKEL (reference sequence). CDR3 length: 12 residues. This CDR3 reads CASSQTEETQYF. CDR3 DNA: TGTGCCAGCAGCCAAACCGAAGAGACCCAGTACTTC.

This clonotype was detected a few times. The chain employs TRBV11-2 and TRBJ2-5; no definite D call. The germline V gene has CDR1 SGHAT and CDR2 FQNNGV. The CDR3 has 13 residues. The V gene lost 5 bases and the J gene lost 5 bases, with 12 bases spanning the gap. This chain's CDR3 is CASSPGGWETQYF. The CDR3 nucleotides are TGTGCCAGCAGCCCCGGCGGATGGGAGACCCAGTACTTC.

This clonotype has just a few counts. The genes are TRBV10-3 and TRBJ2-7; D remains unclear. Germline V gene sequence: CDR1 ENHRY, CDR2 SYGVKD. V dropped 0 bases and J dropped 5 bases, with 8 bases sitting between them. This CDR3 has 13 residues. Here the CDR3 DNA reads TGTGCCATCAGTGAGTCGATCCAGGACGAGCAGTACTTC. It specifies CAISESIQDEQYF.

The genes are TRBV20-1 and TRBJ1-2; the D is unclear. V lost 1 base, J lost 5 bases, and 17 bases lay in between. CDR3 size: 15 residues. The germline CDR1 and CDR2 sequences are DFQATT and SNEGSKA (reference sequence). Here the CDR3 reads CSARGGFLSEYGYTF. DNA of the CDR3: TGCAGTGCTAGAGGCGGTTTTTTATCGGAGTATGGCTACACCTTC.